Shown below are 9 T cell receptor beta chains from a single sample sequenced in a study of blood T cell repertoires in COVID-19. Assay used: immunoSEQ multiplex PCR; TCRdb lists only in-frame clones, some missing. The sample holds about 59,000 clones, approximately 80% seen once. Sample: peripheral blood. These TCRs come from a woman at least 80 years old with active or convalescent COVID-19.

V gene TRBV10-3 combines with J gene TRBJ2-3; TRBD2 matches at 12 bases. The CDR3 runs 19 residues. Unmatched junction bases numbered 14, after V lost 5 bases and J lost 2 bases. Germline CDR1 is ENHRY and CDR2 is SYGVKD. The CDR3 coding sequence is TGTGCCATCAGTCCCCTCTGGACTAGCGGGGCCGGGGACACAGATACGCAGTATTTT. Protein sequence: CAISPLWTSGAGDTDTQYF.

In DNA form, the CDR3 reads TGTGCCAGCAGCCAAGGACAGGGGGCGTGGAATGAGCAGTTCTTC. Protein sequence: CASSQGQGAWNEQFF. The chain is built from TRBV11-1 and TRBJ2-1, with 11 bases fitting TRBD1. V lost 5 bases and J lost 7; bases outside the gene matches: 7. Germline V lookup: CDR1 SGHAT, CDR2 FQDESV (reference sequence). The CDR3 runs 15 residues.

The chain has TRBV6-4 and TRBJ2-5; D may be TRBD2 (5 bases). This CDR3 has 15 residues. Germline V gene data show CDR1 as MRHNA and CDR2 as SNTAGT. Trimming cost V 0 bases and J 4 bases, with 12 bases left between them. CDR3 in DNA: TGTGCCAGCAGTGACTCTCGGGGTCTGGCAGAGACCCAGTACTTC. Its translation: CASSDSRGLAETQYF.

The rearrangement joins TRBV13 to TRBJ2-1, with 9 bases that match TRBD1. This CDR3 contains 15 residues. With 5 bases clipped from V and 4 bases from J, the junction kept 6 bases outside the gene matches. Germline loops: CDR1 PRHDT, CDR2 FYEKMQ (reference sequence). As DNA, the CDR3 is TGTGCCAGCAGCAATACAGGGGGCGATTACAATGAGCAGTTCTTC. Protein sequence: CASSNTGGDYNEQFF.

The chain recombines TRBV24-1 with TRBJ2-1; D unresolved. The CDR3 extends over 14 amino acids. Trimming took off 4 bases at V and 4 bases at J, with 10 bases between the two ends. Germline V gene data show CDR1 as KGHDR and CDR2 as SFDVKD. The CDR3 DNA is TGTGCCACCAGTGAACCTGACATATACAATGAGCAGTTCTTC. It codes for CATSEPDIYNEQFF.

The chain joins TRBV7-2 to TRBJ1-3; D is ambiguous. The V and J ends lost 2 bases and 0 bases respectively, with 5 bases between them. The CDR3 covers 14 residues. The germline V gene encodes CDR1 SGHTA and CDR2 FQGNSA. CDR3 in amino acids: CASSLTYSGNTIYF. The CDR3 DNA reads TGTGCCAGCAGCTTAACTTACTCTGGAAACACCATATATTTT.

The genes are TRBV7-9 and TRBJ2-6; the D gene is possibly TRBD1 (5 bases). CDR1 SEHNR and CDR2 FQNEAQ come from the germline V gene (reference sequence). This CDR3 has 16 amino acids. Trimming took 2 bases from V and 2 from J, leaving 10 bases between them. The CDR3 DNA is TGTGCCAGCAGCTTACCAACAGGAACTGGGGCCAACGTCCTGACTTTC. Encoded protein: CASSLPTGTGANVLTF. The complete variable domain, with remaining parts taken from reference TRBV7-9 and TRBJ2-6, reads DTGVSQNPRHKITKRGQNVTFRCDPISEHNRLYWYRQTLGQGPEFLTYFQNEAQLEKSRLLSDRFSAERPKGSFSTLEIQRTEQGDSAMYLCASSLPTGTGANVLTFGAGSRLTVL.

The rearrangement joins TRBV7-2 to TRBJ1-1, with TRBD1 matching 11 bases. V was pared by 5 bases and J by 4 bases, with 0 bases of the junction left unmatched. The CDR3 has 13 amino acids. Germline V gene data show CDR1 as SGHTA and CDR2 as FQGNSA. The CDR3: CASSGTGGTEAFF. CDR3 nucleotide sequence: TGTGCCAGCAGCGGGACAGGGGGCACTGAAGCTTTCTTT. Supplemented by reference TRBV7-2 and TRBJ1-1, the full variable domain reads GAGVSQSPSNKVTEKGKDVELRCDPISGHTALYWYRQSLGQGLEFLIYFQGNSAPDKSGLPSDRFSAERTGGSVSTLTIQRTQQEDSAVYLCASSGTGGTEAFFGQGTRLTVV.

CDR3 DNA: TGTGCCAGCAGCTTTCCCGGGACTAGCGGGGGCCAGGGGGAGACCCAGTACTTC. It yields the protein CASSFPGTSGGQGETQYF. V and J are TRBV7-2 and TRBJ2-5, with 14 bases matching TRBD2. V was pared by 3 bases and J by 5 bases, with 11 bases of the junction left unmatched. The CDR3 extends over 18 amino acids. From germline, CDR1 is SGHTA and CDR2 FQGNSA.